Below are 10 T cell receptor beta chains sequenced from a single sample in a study of blood T cell repertoires in COVID-19. Method: immunoSEQ multiplex PCR; TCRdb's copy keeps in-frame clones and lacks some. This table holds some 180,000 clones, roughly 85% found once. Sequencing was performed on PBMCs or T cells enriched from blood (not recorded which). These receptors were taken from a man between 40 and 49 years old who had recovered from COVID-19.

The chain carries TRBV6-5 and TRBJ2-3; possibly TRBD2 for D (6 bases). Trimming shortened V by 4 bases and J by 4 bases, and 15 bases separated the two germline ends. The germline CDR1 and CDR2 sequences are MNHEY and SVGAGI. The CDR3 spans 15 residues. As DNA, the CDR3 is TGTGCCAGCAGTTTCGCGGGGTTTGCAGCAGATACGCAGTATTTT. It encodes CASSFAGFAADTQYF.

The rearrangement uses TRBV9 and TRBJ2-1; tentative D call: TRBD2 (5 bases). Per the germline V gene, CDR1 is SGDLS and CDR2 is YYNGEE. The ends were cut back, 0 bases at V and 8 bases at J, with 15 bases in the middle. The length of the CDR3 is 15 residues. The DNA for the CDR3 is TGTGCCAGCAGCGTAGGGCCCCAAGGAGGCGATGAGCAGTTCTTC. Amino acids: CASSVGPQGGDEQFF.

The CDR3 protein is CASSLQGGRSPLHF. CDR3 in DNA: TGTGCCAGCAGCTTACAGGGAGGTCGTTCACCCCTCCACTTT. The chain joins TRBV11-3 to TRBJ1-6; TRBD1 might be the D (5 bases). The CDR3 consists of 14 residues. V was pared by 2 bases and J by 9 bases, with 11 bases between. CDR1 and CDR2 (germline): SGHNT, YENEEA.

V and J are TRBV2 and TRBJ2-7; 8 bases are shared with TRBD1. Germline trimming cut 10 bases from V and 1 base from J; bases unmatched to any gene: 9. The germline V gene encodes CDR1 SNHLY and CDR2 FYNNEI. The CDR3 is 14 amino acids. CDR3 region: CATTPGQASYEQYF. The CDR3 DNA reads TGTGCCACCACACCGGGACAGGCTTCCTACGAGCAGTACTTC.

This sequence joins TRBV28 and TRBJ2-7, with a possible D match to TRBD1 (5 bases). Looked up from germline, CDR1 is MDHEN and CDR2 is SYDVKM. The CDR3 runs 14 residues. With 6 bases removed from V and 4 bases from J, the gap between germline ends came to 16 bases. CDR3 residues: CASRPGRVSYEQYF. The CDR3 bases are TGTGCCAGCAGACCGGGCAGGGTATCGTACGAGCAGTACTTC.

This rearrangement joins TRBV6-5 to TRBJ1-1, with D uncertain. CDR1 is MNHEY, CDR2 SVGAGI, per germline. The CDR3 sequence is 13 residues long. The ends were cut back, 5 bases at V and 0 bases at J, with 7 bases in the middle. CDR3 in DNA: TGTGCCAGCAGTCTACAGCTGAACACTGAAGCTTTCTTT. Translating it yields CASSLQLNTEAFF.

The J gene is TRBJ2-3, the V gene TRBV4-1; 11 nucleotides align to TRBD2. Germline CDR1 and CDR2: MGHRA and YSYEKL. This CDR3 has 15 residues. With V trimmed by 4 bases and J by 4 bases, 4 bases remained unmatched. The DNA for the CDR3 is TGCGCCAGCAGCCCCGTGGGACTAGCGGCAGATACGCAGTATTTT. This encodes CASSPVGLAADTQYF.

The genes are TRBV9 and TRBJ1-1; D gene uncertain. Trimming cost V 0 bases and J 7 bases, with 10 bases left between them. CDR3 length equals 13 residues. Per germline, CDR1 SGDLS and CDR2 YYNGEE. The DNA of the CDR3 is TGTGCCAGCAGCGTAGTCGGGAGTTTTGAAGCTTTCTTT. Its translation: CASSVVGSFEAFF.

V gene TRBV28 combines with J gene TRBJ1-3; D uncertain. The CDR3 has 15 amino acids. CDR1 is MDHEN and CDR2 is SYDVKM in the germline V gene. V dropped 1 base and J dropped 4 bases, with 11 bases sitting between them. The chain's CDR3 is CASSLLDKTGNTIYF. CDR3 sequence (DNA): TGTGCCAGCAGTTTATTAGACAAGACGGGAAACACCATATATTTT. Looking up the rest from reference TRBV28 and TRBJ1-3 gives the full variable domain: DVKVTQSSRYLVKRTGEKVFLECVQDMDHENMFWYRQDPGLGLRLIYFSYDVKMKEKGDIPEGYSVSREKKERFSLILESASTNQTSMYLCASSLLDKTGNTIYFGEGSWLTVV.

At least ten counts were recorded for this clone. The chain links TRBV11-3 to TRBJ2-1, with D maybe TRBD2 (6 bases). Trimming took off 3 bases at V and 10 bases at J, with 10 bases between the two ends. Germline CDR1 is SGHNT and CDR2 is YENEEA. The CDR3 covers 12 residues. In nucleotides, the CDR3 is TGTGCCAGCAGCTTGAGGGCGGGGGAGCAGTTCTTC. Residues: CASSLRAGEQFF.